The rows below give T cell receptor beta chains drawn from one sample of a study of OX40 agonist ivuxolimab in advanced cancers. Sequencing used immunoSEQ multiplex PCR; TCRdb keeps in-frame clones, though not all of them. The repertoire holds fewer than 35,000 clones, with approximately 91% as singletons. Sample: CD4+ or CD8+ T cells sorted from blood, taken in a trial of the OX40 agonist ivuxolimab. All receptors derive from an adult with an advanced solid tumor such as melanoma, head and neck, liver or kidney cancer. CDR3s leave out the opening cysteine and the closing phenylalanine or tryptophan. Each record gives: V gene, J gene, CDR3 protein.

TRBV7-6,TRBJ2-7,ASSLGTGYEQY
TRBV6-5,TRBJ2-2,ASSYRLDGTGELF
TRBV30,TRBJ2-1,AWRGQSSSYNEQF
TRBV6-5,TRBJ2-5,ASNRVSGETQY
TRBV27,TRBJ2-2,ASSLALGELF
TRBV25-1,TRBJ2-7,ASSADSSYEQY
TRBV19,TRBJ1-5,ASSIDLVWVNGAFNQPQH
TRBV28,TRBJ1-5,ASSLRWSQPQH
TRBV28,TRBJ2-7,ASSTGTTTLEQY
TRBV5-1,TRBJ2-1,ASSPLQGGTHNEQF
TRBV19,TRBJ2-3,ASSSSDSDTWGTDTQY